The present T cell receptor (beta chain) was sequenced within a study of cytomegalovirus exposure and HLA in healthy donors. A multiplex PCR was run with 60 Vbeta primers and 13 Jbeta primers. Original processing methods: An analysis performed later counted roughly 80 million unique TCR beta chains (around 10 million of them shared). Libraries were prepared by immunoSEQ multiplex PCR; TCRdb keeps only in-frame clonotypes and omits some of them. The V and J calls and clone size are taken from that table; D and trimming were inferred from the DNA. The sample lists under 95,000 clones, about 7.6% seen once, with about 2.5% in the top ten. Whole-study findings and limits: Within an earlier analysis, most TCR beta V segments proved productive either about 90% or about 30% of the time. TCR beta chains associated with HLA were, in a later analysis, more clonally expanded than equally common others. Reportedly, fewer N-insertions than the roughly 700-donor mean appeared in an Asian-associated ancestry cluster in a later analysis.

Germline V gene sequence: CDR1 LGHNA, CDR2 YSLEER. After removal of 2 bases from V and 0 bases from J, the junction contained 3 bases not matched to a gene. The CDR3 is 15 residues long. A note on this clone: What it binds is not known.

The TCR sequence derives from a man between 45 and 60 years old in good health and CMV-seronegative. The rearrangement joins TRBV4-3 to TRBJ1-1; 7 bases are a match to TRBD1. Material: PBMCs. CDR3 amino acids: CASSQYRGMNTEAFF. CDR3 sequence (DNA): TGCGCCAGCAGCCAATACAGGGGCATGAACACTGAAGCTTTCTTT.